This entry lists 28 T cell receptor beta chains sequenced from one sample in a study of Graves' ophthalmopathy and Graves' hyperthyroidism. Amplification of TCR beta CDR3 regions used RNA transcripts. Second-round multiplex PCR came after a first-round RT-PCR that employed HTBI primers. TCRdb redid the calling of the multiplex PCR reads with MiXCR, one entry per CDR3 protein. Of 450,000 to 600,000 distinct CDR3 sequences listed, less than 45% are singletons. The sample comprised peripheral blood or thyroid tissue (not recorded which). All receptors derive from an adult man with Graves' hyperthyroidism.

Points on this clonotype: This may be a read error, as it is one base from a much larger clone. The rearrangement links TRBV9 to TRBJ1-6; D ambiguous. Germline CDR1 reads SGDLS; CDR2 reads YYNGEE. The length of the CDR3 is 14 residues. CDR3 DNA sequence: TGTGCCAGCAGCGCCTCTAACCCTCAAGCTCCCCTCCGCTTT. It encodes CASSASNPQAPLRF.

This clonotype was detected a few times. The CDR3 DNA reads as TGTGCCACCAGTGATACAACCGGGACGGATTACAATGAGCAGTTCTTC. Translation: CATSDTTGTDYNEQFF. This rearrangement joins TRBV24-1 to TRBJ2-1; D tentatively fits TRBD1 or TRBD2 (5 bases each). Germline-derived CDR1 and CDR2 are KGHDR and SFDVKD. The V end lost 3 bases, the J end lost 4 bases, and 15 bases lay between the germline ends. This CDR3 is built from 16 residues.

V and J are TRBV10-2 and TRBJ2-7; 7 bases are shared with TRBD1. This CDR3 region has 11 residues. The J segment lost 7 bases and the V segment lost 8 bases, leaving 5 bases of the junction unmatched. Germline V gives CDR1 WSHSY, CDR2 SAAADI. The CDR3 protein is CASGRDREQYF. Written as DNA, the CDR3 is TGCGCCAGCGGCCGGGACAGAGAGCAGTACTTC.

The chain recombines TRBV7-2 with TRBJ2-2; possibly TRBD2 for D (6 bases). Germline V gene sequence: CDR1 SGHTA, CDR2 FQGNSA. Trimming removed 4 bases at V and 8 bases at J, with 26 bases between. This CDR3 has 18 residues. The CDR3: CASSSTRERGVGSGELFF. DNA for the CDR3: TGTGCCAGCAGCTCAACCAGGGAGCGCGGGGTGGGGTCAGGGGAGCTGTTTTTT.

This clonotype has just a few counts. This chain joins TRBV11-3 and TRBJ1-2; 7 bases match TRBD1. CDR1 and CDR2 (germline): SGHNT, YENEEA. This CDR3 has 13 amino acids. V was pared by 5 bases and J by 6 bases, with 6 bases of the junction left unmatched. The CDR3 here is CASSTNQGDGYTF. The CDR3 DNA sequence: TGTGCCAGCAGCACCAATCAGGGGGATGGCTACACCTTC.

This clonotype was seen once. One end of the junction varies from germline; a read error may be responsible. The rearrangement uses TRBV29-1 and TRBJ2-5; no clear D gene. Germline CDR1 and CDR2: SQVTM and ANQGSEA. CDR3 length: 14 amino acids. The CDR3 DNA sequence: TGCAGCGTTGAGACCTCCTCGCGCCAAGAGACTCAGTACTTC. This sequence encodes CSVETSSRQETQYF.

This clonotype was observed a few times. The chain combines TRBV29-1 with TRBJ2-7, with 7 bases aligning to TRBD1. Germline CDR1 is SQVTM and CDR2 is ANQGSEA. CDR3 size: 14 residues. The V segment lost 7 bases and the J segment 3 bases; nucleotides outside the gene matches: 12. As DNA, the CDR3 is TGCAGCGCAATATTGACAGGGTCCCTCTACGAGCAGTACTTC. It encodes CSAILTGSLYEQYF.

This clonotype occurred many times. The chain links TRBV7-8 to TRBJ2-7, with D unresolved. The CDR3 has 14 residues. Trimming took off 5 bases at V and 0 bases at J, with 11 bases between the two ends. Germline V gene sequence: CDR1 SGHVS, CDR2 FQNEAQ. The CDR3 spells CASSLDPSSYEQYF. The CDR3 nucleotides read TGTGCCAGCAGCCTTGATCCAAGCTCCTACGAGCAGTACTTC.

This clonotype was picked up one time. The chain couples TRBV20-1 to TRBJ2-7, with unresolved D. CDR1 is DFQATT, CDR2 SNEGSKA, per germline (reference sequence). This CDR3 spans 12 amino acids. Trimming left V 0 bases short and J 2 bases short, with 5 bases between. CDR3 nucleotides: TGCAGTGCTAGAGATCTACCCTACGAGCAGTACTTC. It yields the protein CSARDLPYEQYF.

The table lists this clonotype with many counts. V is TRBV10-3 and J is TRBJ2-5; D ambiguous. The length of the CDR3 is 14 residues. Germline assignment: CDR1 ENHRY and CDR2 SYGVKD. V was trimmed by 7 bases and J by 5 bases, leaving 17 bases between them. The chain's CDR3 is CAIKAGMGFETQYF. CDR3 bases: TGTGCCATCAAGGCCGGAATGGGTTTCGAGACCCAGTACTTC.

The chain employs TRBV20-1 and TRBJ1-5; D perhaps matches TRBD1 (5 bases). V gave up 3 bases and J gave up 11 bases, with 20 bases separating them. CDR1 and CDR2 (germline): DFQATT, SNEGSKA (reference sequence). The CDR3 length is 14 residues. CDR3 nucleotides: TGCAGTGCTAGGGGCAGGGCAGCTCAAGAGACCCAGCATTTT. It codes for CSARGRAAQETQHF.

The gene calls are TRBV10-3 and TRBJ2-2, with TRBD2 as a possible D gene (5 bases). The CDR3 totals 13 residues. The germline V and J ends were trimmed by 7 bases and 8 bases, with 14 bases remaining between them. Germline V CDR1 and CDR2: ENHRY, SYGVKD. The CDR3 coding sequence is TGTGCCATCAAGGACCGAGGAGGTGGGGAGCTGTTTTTT. As protein: CAIKDRGGGELFF.

This clonotype was seen repeatedly, ten times or more. This sequence joins TRBV7-2 and TRBJ1-6, with TRBD1 as a possible D gene (6 bases). Germline CDR1 and CDR2: SGHTA and FQGNSA. CDR3 length: 14 amino acids. Trimming stripped 1 base from V and 8 bases from J, with 9 bases between. CDR3 region: CASSLGTVDSPLHF. The CDR3 DNA reads as TGTGCCAGCAGCTTAGGGACAGTTGATTCACCCCTCCACTTT.

The sample holds many counts of this clonotype. V and J are TRBV4-1 and TRBJ1-5, with D unresolved. Germline V gene data show CDR1 as MGHRA and CDR2 as YSYEKL. Trimming took off 3 bases at V and 4 bases at J, with 16 bases between the two ends. The CDR3 is 16 residues long. Here the CDR3 reads CASSQLVGSANQPQHF. The CDR3, as DNA: TGCGCCAGCAGCCAGTTGGTTGGGAGCGCGAATCAGCCCCAGCATTTT.

To note about this clonotype: A much larger clonotype is one base distant, so this may be a read error. The rearrangement joins TRBV24-1 to TRBJ2-7; D not resolved. Trimming removed 5 bases from V and 1 base from J, with 8 bases in between. The V gene's germline CDR1 is KGHDR and CDR2 SFDVKD. The CDR3 totals 13 residues. The CDR3 loop is CATSAANSYEQYF. The CDR3 nucleotides read TGTGCCACCAGTGCAGCGAATTCCTACGAGCAGTACTTC.

This clonotype was seen a few times. The chain couples TRBV13 to TRBJ1-4; 7 bases map to TRBD1. Germline V gene data show CDR1 as PRHDT and CDR2 as FYEKMQ (reference sequence). This CDR3 has 15 residues. V shed 4 bases and J 7 bases; nucleotides not matched to a gene: 9. CDR3 sequence (DNA): TGTGCCAGCAGCTCTATGACAGGGCGAGGTGAAAAACTGTTTTTT. Translated, it gives CASSSMTGRGEKLFF.

On this clonotype: This sequence may be a read error, since a much larger clone differs from it by one base. Without the conserved terminal phenylalanine or tryptophan, this CDR3 likely stems from a read error. The chain recombines TRBV24-1 with TRBJ2-7, with a tentative D call TRBD1 (5 bases). The CDR3 length is 14 residues. In germline, CDR1 is KGHDR, CDR2 SFDVKD. The CDR3: CASSFDSRSYEQYL. Written as DNA, the CDR3 is TGTGCCAGCAGTTTTGACAGCCGGTCCTACGAGCAGTACTTG.

Many counts were recorded for this clonotype. J is TRBJ1-2 and V is TRBV15, with 8 positions matching TRBD1. Trimming took 4 bases from V and 2 from J; bases not matched to a gene: 3. Germline V lookup: CDR1 LNHNV, CDR2 YYDKDF (reference sequence). CDR3 size: 14 residues. The CDR3 region has the DNA TGTGCCACCAGCATACGACAGGGGAACTATGGCTACACCTTC. It is translated as CATSIRQGNYGYTF.

The rearrangement joins TRBV11-2 to TRBJ1-2, with D maybe TRBD1 (6 bases). Germline lookup yields CDR1 SGHAT and CDR2 FQNNGV. The CDR3 is 13 amino acids. Trimming removed 5 bases at V and 8 bases at J, with 15 bases between. The CDR3 protein is CASSLPGGVGYTF. The CDR3 DNA follows: TGTGCCAGCAGCCTTCCTGGGGGCGTCGGCTACACCTTC.

This clonotype was counted only a few times. This chain uses TRBV6-1 with TRBJ2-2; no reliable D call. The CDR3 runs 15 residues. Per germline, CDR1 MNHNS and CDR2 SASEGT. Trimming left V 2 bases short and J 4 bases short, with 11 bases between. CDR3 sequence: CASSEMVWGTGELFF. In DNA form, the CDR3 reads TGTGCCAGCAGTGAAATGGTGTGGGGCACCGGGGAGCTGTTTTTT.

The table lists this clonotype with many counts. This chain connects TRBV5-6 to TRBJ2-7, with 9 nucleotides matching TRBD1. The V and J ends lost 4 bases and 5 bases, in that order; junction bases with no gene match: 7. Germline V gives CDR1 SGHDT, CDR2 YYEEEE. The CDR3 loop spans 14 amino acids. This CDR3 reads CASSVGTGIHEQYF. For the CDR3, the DNA is TGTGCCAGCAGCGTCGGGACAGGGATCCACGAGCAGTACTTC.

This clonotype was observed many times. The chain has TRBV2 and TRBJ2-5; 8 bases are shared with TRBD1. Germline V lookup: CDR1 SNHLY, CDR2 FYNNEI. After removal of 6 bases from V and 6 bases from J, the junction contained 15 bases not matched to a gene. The CDR3 has 16 residues. CDR3 amino acids: CASSAPLGQGRKTQYF. The CDR3 DNA reads TGTGCCAGCAGCGCCCCTCTTGGACAGGGTCGGAAGACCCAGTACTTC.

The chain uses TRBV20-1 and TRBJ2-7; TRBD2 aligns across 9 bases. V lost 3 bases to trimming and J lost 7 bases; unmatched junction nucleotides: 7. The CDR3 sequence is 13 residues long. CDR1 is DFQATT, CDR2 SNEGSKA, per germline (reference sequence). CDR3 protein: CSARHSGGNEQYF. The DNA of the CDR3 is TGCAGTGCTAGGCATAGCGGGGGAAATGAGCAGTACTTC.

This rearrangement joins TRBV29-1 to TRBJ2-5; 10 nucleotides agree with TRBD2. Germline trimming cut 6 bases from V and 5 bases from J; bases unmatched to any gene: 9. Germline V gene data show CDR1 as SQVTM and CDR2 as ANQGSEA. CDR3 size: 14 residues. The CDR3 nucleotides read TGCAGCGTCACCCTAGCGGGAGACTTGGAGACCCAGTACTTC. This translates into CSVTLAGDLETQYF.

This clonotype was counted a few times. This chain joins TRBV12-3 or TRBV12-4 and TRBJ1-5; D uncertain. The V end lost 6 bases, the J end lost 7 bases, and 16 bases lay between the germline ends. The CDR3 totals 14 residues. The CDR3 coding sequence is TGTGCCAGCAGGAACTTGGCCTTGGGCCAGCCCCAGCATTTT. Translated, it gives CASRNLALGQPQHF.

Ten or more counts support this clonotype. The chain recombines TRBV20-1 with TRBJ1-5, with D tentatively TRBD1 (5 bases). Germline CDR1 reads DFQATT; CDR2 reads SNEGSKA (reference sequence). Trimming removed 6 bases from V and 3 bases from J, with 12 bases in between. This CDR3 contains 13 residues. The CDR3 DNA reads as TGCAGTGCCTGGCGACAGTTCAATCAGCCCCAGCATTTT. This sequence encodes CSAWRQFNQPQHF.

In the case of this clonotype: The conserved final phenylalanine or tryptophan is absent from the CDR3, which likely points to a read error. The V gene is TRBV24-1, the J gene TRBJ1-3; D gene ambiguous. From germline, CDR1 is KGHDR and CDR2 SFDVKD. The CDR3 runs to 16 residues. CDR3 loop: CATSDSDGPSGSTIYS. The CDR3 DNA sequence: TGTGCCACCAGTGACTCTGACGGACCCTCTGGAAGCACCATATATTCT.

This clonotype was recorded a few times. The chain combines TRBV3-1 with TRBJ1-1; D is unresolved. This CDR3 comprises 14 residues. V lost 1 base, J lost 10 bases, and 16 bases lay in between. Germline V CDR1 and CDR2: LGHDT, YNNKEL (reference sequence). The CDR3 nucleotides are TGTGCCAGCAGCCAAGGACCTACCCGCGGTAGAGCTTTCTTT. Protein product: CASSQGPTRGRAFF.